These 32 T cell receptor beta chains share one sample of origin, sequenced in a study of T cell changes during pregnancy in multiple sclerosis. Measured with immunoSEQ multiplex PCR; TCRdb has only the in-frame clones, and not every one. The sample includes 65,000 to 85,000 clones, around nine tenths seen only once; the top ten take around 0.2%. The specimen was CD4+ T cells from peripheral blood mononuclear cells, collected before pregnancy. The receptors originated from a female donor with multiple sclerosis, enrolled in a pregnancy study.

The chain uses TRBV28 and TRBJ1-1; D is uncertain. Germline CDR1 MDHEN, CDR2 SYDVKM. The CDR3 contains 16 residues. V lost 4 bases to trimming and J lost 4 bases, with 19 bases between them. The DNA for the CDR3 is TGTGCCAGCAGTTCCAGAACCTTATACGGCGGCACTGAAGCTTTCTTT. It encodes CASSSRTLYGGTEAFF.

This clone was seen a single time. V is TRBV5-1 and J is TRBJ2-5; 9 nucleotides agree with TRBD2. The germline CDR1 and CDR2 sequences are SGHRS and YFSETQ. V lost 0 bases, J lost 0 bases, and 6 bases stayed unmatched. This CDR3 is built from 17 residues. The CDR3 DNA sequence: TGCGCCAGCAGCTTGGCCGGGGCGGGGGGGAACCAAGAGACCCAGTACTTC. Translation: CASSLAGAGGNQETQYF.

This clone is a singleton in its sample. This rearrangement joins TRBV6-1 to TRBJ2-2; D unclear. CDR1 MNHNS and CDR2 SASEGT come from the germline V gene. This CDR3 region has 13 residues. The V end was cut by 5 bases, the J end by 9 bases, with 13 bases between. CDR3 sequence (DNA): TGTGCCAGCAGTATAAAGCCCGAACGGGAGCTGTTTTTT. Translating gives CASSIKPERELFF.

The V gene is TRBV7-2, the J gene TRBJ2-5; 9 nucleotides match TRBD1. Germline V CDR1 and CDR2: SGHTA, FQGNSA. The CDR3 spans 14 residues. V dropped 5 bases and J dropped 4; count of bases not matched to a gene: 5. CDR3 residues: CASSRDRGGETQYF. The CDR3 nucleotides read TGTGCCAGCAGCCGCGACAGGGGGGGAGAGACCCAGTACTTC.

CDR3 in DNA: TGCGCCAGCAGTGAGTCAATGGCTCCTGACGGGGAGACCCAGTACTTC. Residues: CASSESMAPDGETQYF. This rearrangement joins TRBV10-2 to TRBJ2-5; the D is unclear. This CDR3 is built from 16 residues. Germline CDR1 and CDR2: WSHSY and SAAADI. Between the trimmed V and J ends, which lost 0 bases and 5 bases, there was a span of 16 bases.

This sequence joins TRBV5-1 and TRBJ2-7, with 8 nucleotides matching TRBD1. V trimming: 5 bases; J trimming: 4 bases; junction bases outside the gene matches: 11. Germline CDR1 SGHRS, CDR2 YFSETQ. The CDR3 runs 15 residues. CDR3 sequence reads: CASSPQRQGPYEQYF. The CDR3 coding sequence is TGCGCCAGCAGTCCCCAGAGACAGGGGCCATACGAGCAGTACTTC.

The rearrangement links TRBV28 to TRBJ1-1, with D possibly being TRBD1 (6 bases). The CDR3 has 14 residues. Germline CDR1 is MDHEN and CDR2 is SYDVKM. V was clipped by 7 bases and J by 1 base, with 13 bases between them. In nucleotides, the CDR3 is TGTGCCAGCACCCTGACAGGCCGGAACACTGAAGCTTTCTTT. Encoded protein: CASTLTGRNTEAFF.

Only one count was recorded for this clone. V and J are TRBV2 and TRBJ1-6; D not certain. Deletions cut 8 bases from V and 4 bases from J, with 18 bases between. Germline loops: CDR1 SNHLY, CDR2 FYNNEI. The CDR3 length is 16 residues. For the CDR3, the DNA is TGTGCCAGCGGAGGCGGGGAGGGTTCTTATAATTCACCCCTCCACTTT. Amino acids: CASGGGEGSYNSPLHF.

This rearrangement joins TRBV27 to TRBJ1-1; no clear D. CDR3 size: 13 residues. Trimming stripped 10 bases from V and 0 bases from J, with 12 bases between. In germline, CDR1 is MNHEY, CDR2 SMNVEV (reference sequence). The CDR3 protein is CAKNLELNTEAFF. The CDR3 bases are TGTGCCAAAAATCTGGAGCTGAACACTGAAGCTTTCTTT.

The rearrangement uses TRBV5-1 and TRBJ2-5; TRBD2 agrees at 10 bases. With 4 bases clipped from V and 1 base from J, the junction kept 4 bases outside the gene matches. CDR1 is SGHRS, CDR2 YFSETQ, per germline. The CDR3 is made up of 15 amino acids. The CDR3 protein is CASSPGTSVQETQYF. The CDR3 coding sequence is TGCGCCAGCAGCCCGGGGACTAGCGTCCAAGAGACCCAGTACTTC. Combining the CDR3 with reference TRBV5-1 and TRBJ2-5 gives the whole variable domain KAGVTQTPRYLIKTRGQQVTLSCSPISGHRSVSWYQQTPGQGLQFLFEYFSETQRNKGNFPGRFSGRQFSNSRSEMNVSTLELGDSALYLCASSPGTSVQETQYFGPGTRLLVL.

The chain has TRBV2 and TRBJ2-2; TRBD2 might be the D (7 bases). The CDR3 loop spans 16 amino acids. V shed 3 bases and J shed 5 bases, with 16 bases lying between them. Germline V gives CDR1 SNHLY, CDR2 FYNNEI. This CDR3 is CASSEAGARLTGELFF. The CDR3 DNA is TGTGCCAGCAGTGAGGCGGGGGCGCGATTAACCGGGGAGCTGTTTTTT.

The V call is TRBV6-6, the J call TRBJ1-5, with a weak D call TRBD1 (5 bases). In germline, CDR1 is MNHNY, CDR2 SVGAGI (reference sequence). Trimming removed 5 bases from V and 6 bases from J, with 17 bases in between. CDR3 length: 15 amino acids. CDR3 in DNA: TGTGCCAGCAGTACGGGGGAAGTCAGTAGTCAGCCCCAGCATTTT. Protein product: CASSTGEVSSQPQHF.

This sequence joins TRBV7-2 and TRBJ1-2; D might be TRBD1 (6 bases). Germline values: CDR1 SGHTA, CDR2 FQGNSA. V dropped 5 bases and J dropped 6 bases, with 19 bases sitting between them. This CDR3 region has 15 residues. The CDR3 DNA is TGTGCCAGCAGCCCCGCTGGGGGCGAGCACCATGGCTACACCTTC. As protein: CASSPAGGEHHGYTF.

The rearrangement joins TRBV30 to TRBJ1-6; TRBD1 matches at 9 bases. Germline trimming cut 3 bases from V and 5 bases from J; bases unmatched to any gene: 8. This CDR3 contains 16 residues. The germline gives CDR1 GTSNPN, CDR2 SVGIG (reference sequence). CDR3 sequence: CAWSPDRGGHNSPLHF. CDR3 nucleotides: TGTGCCTGGAGCCCCGACAGGGGGGGACATAATTCACCCCTCCACTTT.

The V and J genes are TRBV13 and TRBJ2-4, with 10 bases lining up with TRBD1. Germline values: CDR1 PRHDT, CDR2 FYEKMQ (reference sequence). The V segment lost 2 bases and the J segment 8 bases; nucleotides outside the gene matches: 9. The CDR3 spans 16 residues. The DNA for the CDR3 is TGTGCCAGCAGCTTAAACGGACAGGGGGTAATGGACATTCAGTACTTC. Translated, it gives CASSLNGQGVMDIQYF.

The chain is built from TRBV6-1 and TRBJ1-5, with 7 bases fitting TRBD1. This CDR3 contains 14 residues. The J segment lost 3 bases and the V segment lost 3 bases, leaving 2 bases of the junction unmatched. Germline V CDR1 and CDR2: MNHNS, SASEGT. The CDR3 region has the DNA TGTGCCAGCAGTGAGGGACAGTTCAATCAGCCCCAGCATTTT. Amino acid sequence: CASSEGQFNQPQHF.

The chain recombines TRBV5-1 with TRBJ2-3; 9 bases are a match to TRBD2. CDR1 is SGHRS and CDR2 is YFSETQ in the germline V gene. Unmatched junction bases numbered 10, after V lost 0 bases and J lost 2 bases. The CDR3 extends over 18 amino acids. CDR3 coding DNA: TGCGCCAGCAGCTTGGTGGCTAGCGGGGCGGCGGTCACAGATACGCAGTATTTT. Translated: CASSLVASGAAVTDTQYF.

The sample holds one count of this clone. The rearrangement links TRBV2 to TRBJ1-3, with TRBD1 identical over 9 bases. CDR1 is SNHLY, CDR2 FYNNEI, per germline. V was pared by 6 bases and J by 6 bases, with 6 bases of the junction left unmatched. This CDR3 region has 14 residues. CDR3 sequence reads: CASRGGQGENTIYF. CDR3 sequence (DNA): TGTGCCAGCAGGGGGGGACAGGGCGAAAACACCATATATTTT.

The genes are TRBV5-1 and TRBJ2-7; possibly TRBD1 for D (6 bases). Germline loops: CDR1 SGHRS, CDR2 YFSETQ. There are 15 residues in the CDR3. The V and J ends lost 0 bases and 9 bases respectively, with 19 bases between them. The CDR3 loop reads CASSLEQGSMYGQYF. The CDR3 DNA sequence: TGCGCCAGCAGCTTGGAACAGGGTTCCATGTATGGGCAGTACTTC.

The V call is TRBV19, the J call TRBJ1-3; D call uncertain. The CDR3 contains 15 residues. The germline CDR1 and CDR2 sequences are LNHDA and SQIVND (reference sequence). Trimming shortened V by 3 bases and J by 2 bases, and 11 bases separated the two germline ends. The CDR3 coding sequence is TGTGCCAGTAGTATCGGGAGGTCGGCTGGAAACACCATATATTTT. Translation: CASSIGRSAGNTIYF.

This chain connects TRBV19 to TRBJ1-1; perhaps TRBD1 as D (5 bases). The CDR3 is made up of 13 amino acids. Trimming removed 3 bases from V and 7 bases from J, with 12 bases in between. Germline CDR1 is LNHDA and CDR2 is SQIVND (reference sequence). DNA of the CDR3: TGTGCCAGTAGTATGCCGGGGGGAAATGAAGCTTTCTTT. It yields the protein CASSMPGGNEAFF.

The chain carries TRBV6-4 and TRBJ2-1; 10 positions agree with TRBD2. J lost 7 bases, V lost 4 bases, and 7 bases had no gene match. The CDR3 runs to 15 residues. Germline V gene data show CDR1 as MRHNA and CDR2 as SNTAGT. The CDR3 region is CASSVSLAGANEQFF. CDR3 sequence (DNA): TGTGCCAGCAGTGTAAGCCTAGCGGGAGCGAATGAGCAGTTCTTC.

The J gene is TRBJ2-7, the V gene TRBV19; D uncertain. V lost 1 base to trimming and J lost 4 bases, with 8 bases between them. This CDR3 is 13 amino acids long. Germline V CDR1 and CDR2: LNHDA, SQIVND (reference sequence). The CDR3 DNA reads TGTGCCAGTAGTATAGTCCCAGAATACGAGCAGTACTTC. Residues: CASSIVPEYEQYF.

This chain links TRBV5-4 with TRBJ2-5; D is perhaps TRBD2 (6 bases). Deletions cut 1 base from V and 2 bases from J, with 9 bases between. Germline V gene lookup returns CDR1 SGHNT and CDR2 YYREEE (reference sequence). This CDR3 is 14 amino acids long. The CDR3 is CASSLRTIQETQYF. CDR3 in DNA: TGTGCCAGCAGCTTGCGGACTATTCAAGAGACCCAGTACTTC.

The chain joins TRBV7-9 to TRBJ1-6, with a weak D call TRBD1 (5 bases). Per the germline V gene, CDR1 is SEHNR and CDR2 is FQNEAQ (reference sequence). The CDR3 is made up of 14 amino acids. V gave up 1 base and J gave up 10 bases, with 11 bases separating them. The CDR3: CASSLEGEVSPLHF. The DNA of the CDR3 is TGTGCCAGCAGCTTAGAAGGGGAGGTATCACCCCTCCACTTT.

V is TRBV18 and J is TRBJ2-2; the D gene is possibly TRBD1 (6 bases). The ends were cut back, 4 bases at V and 5 bases at J, with 8 bases in the middle. The germline gives CDR1 KGHSH, CDR2 LQKENI. CDR3 size: 13 residues. The CDR3 loop reads CASSLQGTGELFF. The CDR3 DNA sequence: TGTGCCAGCTCACTACAGGGTACCGGGGAGCTGTTTTTT. The whole variable domain, filled in from reference TRBV18 and TRBJ2-2, reads NAGVMQNPRHLVRRRGQEARLRCSPMKGHSHVYWYRQLPEEGLKFMVYLQKENIIDESGMPKERFSAEFPKEGPSILRIQQVVRGDSAAYFCASSLQGTGELFFGEGSRLTVL.

The chain carries TRBV5-5 and TRBJ1-1; 8 nucleotides align to TRBD1. The V and J ends lost 0 bases and 5 bases, in that order; junction bases with no gene match: 3. Germline loops: CDR1 SGHKS, CDR2 YYEKEE (reference sequence). This CDR3 contains 14 residues. This chain's CDR3 is CASSLGRGRTEAFF. The CDR3 coding sequence is TGTGCCAGCAGCTTGGGCAGGGGGCGGACTGAAGCTTTCTTT.

The chain couples TRBV19 to TRBJ2-7; TRBD1 agrees at 7 bases. Trimming took 3 bases from V and 2 from J; bases not matched to a gene: 7. This CDR3 has 15 amino acids. Germline CDR1 and CDR2: LNHDA and SQIVND (reference sequence). The CDR3 sequence is CASSIKRQGTYEQYF. The CDR3 nucleotides are TGTGCCAGTAGTATTAAAAGACAGGGCACCTACGAGCAGTACTTC.

The J gene is TRBJ1-1, the V gene TRBV18; possibly TRBD1 for D (6 bases). Per germline, CDR1 KGHSH and CDR2 LQKENI. Trimming pared 5 bases from V and 0 bases from J, leaving 10 bases between. This CDR3 spans 14 amino acids. CDR3 region: CASSGQLLNTEAFF. The CDR3 DNA is TGTGCCAGCTCAGGACAGTTACTGAACACTGAAGCTTTCTTT.

The chain employs TRBV6-5 and TRBJ1-1; 7 nucleotides align to TRBD1. This CDR3 spans 14 amino acids. V lost 7 bases and J lost 5; bases outside the gene matches: 10. In germline, CDR1 is MNHEY, CDR2 SVGAGI. CDR3 in DNA: TGTGCCAGCACCCAAACAGGGGCAATGACTGAAGCTTTCTTT. Translation: CASTQTGAMTEAFF.

This rearrangement joins TRBV30 to TRBJ2-2; 8 bases are a match to TRBD1. The germline V gene has CDR1 GTSNPN and CDR2 SVGIG (reference sequence). V shed 4 bases and J 4 bases; nucleotides not matched to a gene: 2. The CDR3 runs 13 residues. CDR3 loop: CAWNRGSTGELFF. DNA for the CDR3: TGTGCCTGGAACAGGGGGAGCACCGGGGAGCTGTTTTTT.

This chain uses TRBV28 with TRBJ1-1; D not certain. The ends were cut back, 3 bases at V and 4 bases at J, with 12 bases in the middle. The CDR3 extends over 14 amino acids. Germline V gene data show CDR1 as MDHEN and CDR2 as SYDVKM. CDR3 coding DNA: TGTGCCAGCAGTTTGCGGGCCGAGTTCACTGAAGCTTTCTTT. Translated, it gives CASSLRAEFTEAFF.